This T cell receptor (beta chain) was sequenced during a study of blood T cell repertoires in COVID-19. Study overall: T cells, B-cell-depleted T cells, or PBMCs provided the cDNA or gDNA that served as material.

In the original analysis: The authors estimated nucleated cell counts from reference gene primer amplification. Sequencing was performed with immunoSEQ multiplex PCR; in TCRdb, only in-frame clones are kept and a portion is missing. V, J and clone size derive from that table, while D and trimming were established from the DNA sequence. The sample holds 280,000 or so clones, around 88% seen once. Per germline, CDR1 MNHEY and CDR2 SVGEGT. The CDR3 loop spans 19 amino acids. The V gene end was trimmed by 6 bases and the J gene end by 5 bases; junction bases not matched to a gene: 16. V is TRBV6-2 or TRBV6-3 and J is TRBJ2-1; 13 positions agree with TRBD2. This receptor was identified in a woman aged 25 to 39 who had recovered from COVID-19. Sequenced sample: peripheral blood. The chain's CDR3 is CASSPHILLAGGLDNEQFF. The CDR3 DNA sequence: TGTGCCAGCAGCCCTCACATTCTACTAGCGGGGGGGCTCGACAATGAGCAGTTCTTC.